What follows are 31 T cell receptor beta chains derived from one specimen sequenced in a study of T cell changes during pregnancy in multiple sclerosis. Sequenced by immunoSEQ multiplex PCR; TCRdb stores in-frame clones only, minus some. The sample holds around 83,000 clones, just over 90% seen once. The sample consisted of CD4+ T cells from peripheral blood mononuclear cells, taken in the second trimester of pregnancy. These receptors were obtained from a female donor with multiple sclerosis, enrolled in a pregnancy study.

The rearrangement joins TRBV4-3 to TRBJ1-2, with 9 bases that match TRBD1. The CDR3 is made up of 16 amino acids. Germline trimming cut 3 bases from V and 4 bases from J; bases unmatched to any gene: 9. Per the germline V gene, CDR1 is LGHNA and CDR2 is YSLEER. CDR3 region: CASSQTGDRESYGYTF. In nucleotides, the CDR3 is TGCGCCAGCAGCCAGACGGGGGACAGGGAGAGCTATGGCTACACCTTC.

The chain has TRBV14 and TRBJ1-2; tentatively, D is TRBD1 (5 bases). Germline V lookup: CDR1 SGHDN, CDR2 FVKESK. The CDR3 extends over 13 amino acids. The ends were cut back, 3 bases at V and 3 bases at J, with 8 bases in the middle. The CDR3 spells CASSQGLDYGYTF. CDR3 DNA sequence: TGTGCCAGCAGCCAGGGACTAGACTATGGCTACACCTTC.

The chain couples TRBV4-3 to TRBJ1-1, with TRBD1 matching 9 bases. With V trimmed by 0 bases and J by 5 bases, 10 bases remained unmatched. This CDR3 comprises 17 residues. The germline CDR1 and CDR2 sequences are LGHNA and YSLEER. The CDR3: CASSQDAGTGKGTEAFF. CDR3 DNA sequence: TGCGCCAGCAGCCAAGATGCGGGGACAGGGAAGGGGACTGAAGCTTTCTTT.

The chain has TRBV18 and TRBJ1-2; tentative D call: TRBD1 (6 bases). Germline CDR1 reads KGHSH; CDR2 reads LQKENI. The CDR3 has 18 residues. V shed 6 bases and J shed 4 bases, with 27 bases lying between them. The CDR3 sequence is CASSSLRAGESTGYGYTF. In DNA, the CDR3 is TGTGCCAGCTCGTCGCTAAGGGCAGGGGAATCCACGGGCTATGGCTACACCTTC.

This rearrangement joins TRBV5-6 to TRBJ2-5; D may be TRBD2 (6 bases). The length of the CDR3 is 16 residues. CDR1 is SGHDT, CDR2 YYEEEE, per germline. The V and J ends lost 0 bases and 1 base respectively, with 13 bases between them. Here the CDR3 DNA reads TGTGCCAGCAGCTTGGTTTTTAGCGGCCCCCAAGAGACCCAGTACTTC. Translation: CASSLVFSGPQETQYF.

The chain links TRBV28 to TRBJ1-2, with TRBD1 as a possible D gene (6 bases). V shed 1 base and J shed 2 bases, with 14 bases lying between them. The CDR3 runs to 16 residues. The germline V gene encodes CDR1 MDHEN and CDR2 SYDVKM. For the CDR3, the DNA is TGTGCCAGCAGTTTATCACAGGGATCCCTAAACTATGGCTACACCTTC. It translates to CASSLSQGSLNYGYTF.

This chain links TRBV6-1 with TRBJ1-2; no definite D call. CDR3 length: 13 residues. Germline values: CDR1 MNHNS, CDR2 SASEGT. V lost 5 bases and J 4 bases, leaving 11 bases between the germline ends. CDR3 protein: CASSSDWGYGYTF. In nucleotides, the CDR3 is TGTGCCAGCAGTTCGGACTGGGGCTATGGCTACACCTTC.

This chain connects TRBV19 to TRBJ2-2; 8 nucleotides agree with TRBD2. Germline assignment: CDR1 LNHDA and CDR2 SQIVND (reference sequence). This CDR3 has 15 residues. The J segment lost 4 bases and the V segment lost 7 bases, leaving 8 bases of the junction unmatched. The CDR3 loop reads CASTLSGSSTGELFF. For the CDR3, the DNA is TGTGCCAGTACCCTAAGCGGGAGTAGCACCGGGGAGCTGTTTTTT.

This clone was detected once. The chain has TRBV12-5 and TRBJ2-7; TRBD1 matches at 11 bases. This CDR3 has 15 residues. Per germline, CDR1 LGHNT and CDR2 FRNRAP. The V and J ends lost 1 base and 4 bases, in that order; junction bases with no gene match: 3. DNA for the CDR3: TGTGCTAGTGGTTTGGCCGGGACAGGGGGGTACGAGCAGTACTTC. Its protein product is CASGLAGTGGYEQYF.

The gene calls are TRBV19 and TRBJ1-5, with D possibly matching TRBD1 (5 bases). CDR3 size: 15 residues. Germline-derived CDR1 and CDR2 are LNHDA and SQIVND (reference sequence). The germline V and J ends were trimmed by 7 bases and 6 bases, with 19 bases remaining between them. CDR3 DNA sequence: TGTGCCAGTACACCCCAGGGTTCATCTGGTCAGCCCCAGCATTTT. Amino acids: CASTPQGSSGQPQHF. The entire variable domain, with the rest obtained from reference TRBV19 and TRBJ1-5, is as follows: DGGITQSPKYLFRKEGQNVTLSCEQNLNHDAMYWYRQDPGQGLRLIYYSQIVNDFQKGDIAEGYSVSREKKESFPLTVTSAQKNPTAFYLCASTPQGSSGQPQHFGDGTRLSIL.

The chain recombines TRBV28 with TRBJ1-2, with D perhaps TRBD1 (6 bases). Germline CDR1 reads MDHEN; CDR2 reads SYDVKM. Trimming removed 8 bases at V and 2 bases at J, with 15 bases between. The CDR3 is 14 residues long. The CDR3 nucleotides read TGTGCCAGCGGCCAGGGGCCTGAGAACTATGGCTACACCTTC. Translated: CASGQGPENYGYTF.

The chain uses TRBV28 and TRBJ2-7; D is perhaps TRBD2 (6 bases). Trimming cost V 1 base and J 6 bases, with 10 bases left between them. Germline values: CDR1 MDHEN, CDR2 SYDVKM. The CDR3 contains 13 residues. The CDR3 loop is CASSLSRGGEQYF. CDR3 DNA sequence: TGTGCCAGCAGTTTATCTCGGGGAGGCGAGCAGTACTTC.

This clone was counted a single time. The chain uses TRBV5-4 and TRBJ1-3; no definite D call. Germline-derived CDR1 and CDR2 are SGHNT and YYREEE (reference sequence). The CDR3 has 15 residues. V gave up 7 bases and J gave up 0 bases, with 14 bases separating them. The CDR3 reads CASGPVENSGNTIYF. The CDR3 DNA sequence: TGTGCCAGCGGGCCGGTCGAGAACTCTGGAAACACCATATATTTT. Complete variable domain (other parts from reference TRBV5-4 and TRBJ1-3): ETGVTQSPTHLIKTRGQQVTLRCSSQSGHNTVSWYQQALGQGPQFIFQYYREEENGRGNFPPRFSGLQFPNYSSELNVNALELDDSALYLCASGPVENSGNTIYFGEGSWLTVV.

In nucleotides, the CDR3 is TGTGCCAGCAGCTCCGTAGGGGACACTGAAGCTTTCTTT. Amino acid sequence: CASSSVGDTEAFF. The V and J genes are TRBV5-4 and TRBJ1-1, with TRBD1 as a possible D gene (5 bases). The CDR3 length is 13 residues. Germline CDR1 is SGHNT and CDR2 is YYREEE (reference sequence). With 3 bases removed from V and 3 bases from J, the gap between germline ends came to 9 bases.

The chain couples TRBV2 to TRBJ2-7; a possible D gene is TRBD2 (6 bases). V was cut by 0 bases and J by 3 bases, with 15 bases left in between. The CDR3 length is 16 residues. Germline V CDR1 and CDR2: SNHLY, FYNNEI. The CDR3 reads CASSEASLAPIYEQYF. CDR3 coding DNA: TGTGCCAGCAGTGAAGCTTCCCTAGCGCCAATCTACGAGCAGTACTTC.

This rearrangement joins TRBV7-2 to TRBJ1-2; no clear D gene. This CDR3 is built from 13 residues. Germline CDR1 SGHTA, CDR2 FQGNSA. Trimming removed 3 bases from V and 11 bases from J, with 16 bases in between. Here the CDR3 reads CASSLDGRSGYTF. CDR3 nucleotide sequence: TGTGCCAGCAGCTTGGATGGCCGTTCAGGTTACACCTTC.

V usage is TRBV10-3 and J usage is TRBJ2-1; 8 bases align to TRBD2. Germline V CDR1 and CDR2: ENHRY, SYGVKD. The CDR3 runs to 15 residues. The V segment lost 7 bases and the J segment 10 bases; nucleotides outside the gene matches: 15. This CDR3 reads CAITDGGAILEEQFF. The CDR3 nucleotides read TGTGCCATCACTGACGGGGGGGCGATACTTGAGGAGCAGTTCTTC.

CDR3 nucleotide sequence: TGTGCCAGCAGCTTCAAGGGGCAAAACGAGTACGAGCAGTACTTC. It translates to CASSFKGQNEYEQYF. This chain links TRBV7-2 with TRBJ2-7; a possible D gene is TRBD1 (5 bases). The CDR3 length is 15 residues. V lost 3 bases, J lost 4 bases, and 16 bases lay in between. Germline-derived CDR1 and CDR2 are SGHTA and FQGNSA.

The rearrangement links TRBV6-6 to TRBJ2-1; D remains ambiguous. This CDR3 has 16 residues. Germline CDR1 is MNHNY and CDR2 is SVGAGI (reference sequence). Trimming stripped 2 bases from V and 4 bases from J, with 15 bases between. CDR3 amino acids: CASSYGFRGVYNEQFF. The CDR3 nucleotides read TGTGCCAGCAGTTACGGTTTCCGCGGAGTGTACAATGAGCAGTTCTTC.

V gene TRBV7-2 combines with J gene TRBJ2-4; D perhaps matches TRBD2 (6 bases). Germline V CDR1 and CDR2: SGHTA, FQGNSA. This CDR3 region has 18 residues. The germline V and J ends were trimmed by 1 base and 6 bases, with 22 bases remaining between them. Here the CDR3 reads CASSLDGGRPRPLNIQYF. The DNA of the CDR3 is TGTGCCAGCAGCTTAGATGGAGGGAGACCTCGACCGCTAAACATTCAGTACTTC. The full variable domain, in which reference TRBV7-2 and TRBJ2-4 provide the parts outside the CDR3, is GAGVSQSPSNKVTEKGKDVELRCDPISGHTALYWYRQSLGQGLEFLIYFQGNSAPDKSGLPSDRFSAERTGGSVSTLTIQRTQQEDSAVYLCASSLDGGRPRPLNIQYFGAGTRLSVL.

The rearrangement links TRBV7-6 to TRBJ2-1, with TRBD2 identical over 13 bases. J lost 9 bases, V lost 6 bases, and 8 bases had no gene match. Germline V lookup: CDR1 SGHVS, CDR2 FNYEAQ. The CDR3 spans 15 residues. This chain's CDR3 is CASRQGTSGMGEQFF. DNA of the CDR3: TGTGCCAGCAGGCAAGGGACTAGCGGGATGGGTGAGCAGTTCTTC.

The chain carries TRBV7-3 and TRBJ2-7, with a possible D match to TRBD1 (6 bases). Trimming shortened V by 6 bases and J by 0 bases, and 15 bases separated the two germline ends. The germline V gene has CDR1 SGHTA and CDR2 FQGTGA. This CDR3 is built from 15 residues. CDR3 coding DNA: TGTGCCAGCAGTTACAGGGTGAAGAGCTCCTACGAGCAGTACTTC. Translated, it gives CASSYRVKSSYEQYF.

This clone was observed once. The chain combines TRBV6-5 with TRBJ2-7; D is perhaps TRBD2 (7 bases). V lost 0 bases to trimming and J lost 6 bases, with 15 bases between them. CDR3 length: 15 residues. CDR1 is MNHEY and CDR2 is SVGAGI in the germline V gene. As DNA, the CDR3 is TGTGCCAGCAGTTACTCGATTTGGAGGGGGGGCGAGCAGTACTTC. This translates into CASSYSIWRGGEQYF.

This sequence joins TRBV7-2 and TRBJ1-1, with D unclear. The CDR3 sequence is 14 residues long. Germline assignment: CDR1 SGHTA and CDR2 FQGNSA. V was cut by 1 base and J by 0 bases, with 6 bases left in between. CDR3 DNA: TGTGCCAGCAGCTTAGTAGCGTTGAACACTGAAGCTTTCTTT. As protein: CASSLVALNTEAFF.

The gene calls are TRBV28 and TRBJ1-4; a weak D match, TRBD1 (6 bases). CDR1 and CDR2 from the germline V gene are MDHEN and SYDVKM. The V end lost 5 bases, the J end lost 7 bases, and 17 bases lay between the germline ends. The length of the CDR3 is 15 residues. CDR3 amino acids: CASSPARGGSEKLFF. DNA of the CDR3: TGTGCCAGCAGTCCGGCGCGAGGGGGTAGTGAAAAACTGTTTTTT.

The rearrangement uses TRBV28 and TRBJ2-3; 7 positions agree with TRBD1. The CDR3 runs 15 residues. Germline V lookup: CDR1 MDHEN, CDR2 SYDVKM. With 4 bases clipped from V and 2 bases from J, the junction kept 6 bases outside the gene matches. The CDR3 DNA sequence: TGTGCCAGCAGTTCTCCGACAGGGATCACAGATACGCAGTATTTT. Its translation is CASSSPTGITDTQYF.

The chain links TRBV5-1 to TRBJ2-7; D perhaps matches TRBD1 (5 bases). CDR1 is SGHRS and CDR2 is YFSETQ in the germline V gene. Trimming shortened V by 0 bases and J by 2 bases, and 9 bases separated the two germline ends. This CDR3 has 14 residues. CDR3 sequence: CASSLAGLTYEQYF. CDR3 nucleotide sequence: TGCGCCAGCAGCTTGGCAGGGCTTACCTACGAGCAGTACTTC.

The chain employs TRBV7-2 and TRBJ1-6; 8 bases map to TRBD1. Germline V gives CDR1 SGHTA, CDR2 FQGNSA. The CDR3 extends over 14 amino acids. Germline trimming cut 8 bases from V and 7 bases from J; bases unmatched to any gene: 7. CDR3 coding DNA: TGTGCCAGCCAGCTTACAGGGGGGAATTCACCCCTCCACTTT. Residues: CASQLTGGNSPLHF.

The CDR3 bases are TGTGCCAGTAGTAACCCTCTAGCTAATAACTACGAGCAGTACTTC. It codes for CASSNPLANNYEQYF. The genes are TRBV19 and TRBJ2-7; perhaps TRBD2 as D (5 bases). Germline-derived CDR1 and CDR2 are LNHDA and SQIVND (reference sequence). V gave up 4 bases and J gave up 3 bases, with 16 bases separating them. CDR3 length: 15 residues.

V gene TRBV7-2 combines with J gene TRBJ1-5; possibly TRBD1 for D (5 bases). This CDR3 is 14 amino acids long. Looked up from germline, CDR1 is SGHTA and CDR2 is FQGNSA. V lost 5 bases to trimming and J lost 3 bases, with 11 bases between them. The CDR3 DNA is TGTGCCAGCAGCGCCCCAGGGTTCAATCAGCCCCAGCATTTT. Translating it yields CASSAPGFNQPQHF.

CDR3 nucleotide sequence: TGTGCCAGCAGCCCACGGACTAGCGGCAACGAGCAGTACTTC. Translating gives CASSPRTSGNEQYF. The V gene is TRBV9, the J gene TRBJ2-7; 10 nucleotides match TRBD2. Trimming at V came to 4 bases and at J to 5 bases, leaving 6 bases not matched to a gene. The CDR3 length is 14 residues. Germline V gene lookup returns CDR1 SGDLS and CDR2 YYNGEE.